This TCR beta chain was sequenced for a study of T cells in Graves' hyperthyroidism and ophthalmopathy (dated by TCRdb to between 2018 and 2021). General notes on the study: Peripheral blood samples were taken at the time of initial diagnosis, prior to any treatment. Once sampling was done, hyperthyroidism patients were given methimazole at a starting dose of 30 mg daily, whereas ophthalmopathy patients were given high-dose intravenous methylprednisolone. The 100 or so discovery patients were randomly split 7:3 into training and test sets. The paper describes TCR Vbeta CDR3 sequencing of about 140 peripheral blood samples, made up of under 50 ophthalmopathy patients, 70 to 75 hyperthyroidism patients and 17 progressor patients. Thyroid tissue and blood T-cell repertoires from about six Graves' hyperthyroidism patients were also compared in the study. Prospective prediction of ophthalmopathy was tested in an independent validation cohort consisting of some 20 hyperthyroidism patients and more than 15 patients who later progressed to ophthalmopathy. To identify distinguishing TCR V-J signatures, a discovery cohort of 100 or so patients was used, comprising approximately 40 with Graves' ophthalmopathy and 57 with stable Graves' hyperthyroidism. The paper as a whole reports these results and caveats: In validation, progression to ophthalmopathy was predicted by the model with nearly 71% sensitivity and roughly 72% specificity, a median of roughly 6.4 months before onset. A model built on a 13 V-J signature distinguished ophthalmopathy from stable hyperthyroidism, reaching around 88% sensitivity and about 81% specificity in cross-validation and 80%/75% in testing. Most expanded thyroid clonotypes (frequency above 0.001) were also detected in blood, suggesting blood repertoires may reflect thyroid immune responses. No statistical method was used to set the sample size in advance, and investigators knew the group allocation.

Ophthalmopathy patients had moderately to severely active disease, with a Clinical Activity Score of 3 or more, a NOSPECS grade of 4 or more, and a disease duration of less than 3 months. The study excluded patients with uncontrolled infections, other autoimmune diseases, pregnancy or lactation. Diagnoses relied on clinical symptoms, serum thyroxine and TRAb, thyroid ultrasound and orbital computed tomography. PBMCs were separated from roughly 10 ml of fresh peripheral blood using Ficoll-Paque density gradient centrifugation. Total RNA was extracted using Trizol reagent, and RNA quality was assessed on an Agilent 2100 Bioanalyzer. The CDR3 sequence holds 15 residues, the cysteine and phenylalanine included. Only the CDR3 DNA is retained, 45 bases long and in frame from the first base. V has 4 bases trimmed and J has 2 bases trimmed; junction bases matching no gene number 3. CDR1 and CDR2, looked up from the germline V gene (reference sequence), are SGHNT and YYREEE.

Amplification of TCR beta CDR3 regions was carried out from RNA transcripts. The TCR CDR3 was subjected to a first round of RT-PCR using the HTBI primer set and the Qiagen OneStep RT-PCR kit. A second multiplex PCR round built the libraries, followed by size selection and purification. Paired-end sequencing of the libraries was performed with 100 bp reads on an Illumina HiSeq2000. On the authors' methods: SOAPnuke was used to process the raw data, removing reads that contained adapters or uncalled bases, had a mean Phred below 15, or lacked an exact match to the constant primer or identifier. High-quality paired reads were merged using COPE v1.2.5, and each unique nucleotide sequence was defined as a clonotype. Clonotypes were aligned to IMGT TRBV, TRBD and TRBJ reference segments using MiTCR v1.1. Analysis was restricted to V-J combinations with a frequency above 0.0001, which covered roughly 99% of repertoires. A TCS score was defined as the ratio of F50 (clonal expansion) to E x V (chaos), with BLOSUM62-based TCRdist applied between CDR3 peptides within each V-J. Welch's t-statistics and random forest reduced fewer than 600 V-J features to 10 to 15, which were used in a naive Bayes classifier (R e1071). The public reads were quality trimmed at Q25 with fastp and then assembled into clones with MiXCR by TCRdb, keeping productive beta chains. Each CDR3 protein appears once, grouped with its most common genes and DNA. The V and J calls follow TCRdb's processing rather than the paper's. The sample profile shows roughly 530,000 distinct CDR3 sequences; roughly 17% of them were found once. The ten biggest clones cover 15% to 20% of the sample.

Worth noting for this clonotype: Which antigen it targets is not known. Base qualities are not provided; no much larger clone lies one nucleotide away.

The clonotype originates from a woman between 18 and 29 years old with Graves' ophthalmopathy. The V and J segments used are TRBV5-4 and TRBJ2-5; TRBD1 lines up with 12 middle nucleotides. The sample consisted of blood. The DNA sequence is TGTGCCAGCAGCGGGGACAGGGGGCGGCAAGAGACCCAGTACTTC. Its protein product is CASSGDRGRQETQYF.